Following are 23 T cell receptor beta chains from one sample sequenced in a study of shared T cell receptors in the human thymus. Data came from immunoSEQ multiplex PCR; TCRdb stores just in-frame clones and leaves some out. The table shows about 400,000 clones, with just under 95% occurring only once. Sequencing input: thymocytes. Receptors originate from a human donor.

V and J are TRBV12-2 and TRBJ2-1; TRBD2, the table's D call, was not compared with the DNA. TRBV12-2 is a documented pseudogene. The CDR3 contains 16 residues. The CDR3 loop is CASRLHGGLADNEQFF. Here the CDR3 DNA reads TGTGCAAGTCGCCTCCACGGGGGACTAGCGGACAATGAGCAGTTCTTC.

The J gene is TRBJ2-2, the V gene TRBV19, with D possibly matching TRBD1 (5 bases). In germline, CDR1 is LNHDA, CDR2 SQIVND (reference sequence). This CDR3 spans 17 amino acids. Trimming pared 0 bases from V and 3 bases from J, leaving 14 bases between. The CDR3 DNA reads as TGTGCCAGTAGTATAGAATGGGTGGGGCTCGACACCGGGGAGCTGTTTTTT. The encoded protein is CASSIEWVGLDTGELFF.

The gene calls are TRBV6-5 and TRBJ2-5; perhaps TRBD2 as D (6 bases). V lost 5 bases and J lost 5, with 18 bases in between. The CDR3 has 15 residues. Germline CDR1 is MNHEY and CDR2 is SVGAGI. The CDR3 is CASSHWGEAVETQYF. CDR3 DNA sequence: TGTGCCAGCAGTCACTGGGGGGAGGCGGTGGAGACCCAGTACTTC.

Only a few counts were recorded for this clone. The rearrangement links TRBV7-9 to TRBJ2-7; TRBD1 agrees at 7 bases. This CDR3 is built from 15 residues. Germline CDR1 SEHNR, CDR2 FQNEAQ (reference sequence). The junction had 6 bases not matched to a gene; V was cut back by 1 base and J by 3 bases. The CDR3 DNA sequence: TGTGCCAGCAGCTTAGGCCCCGGGACAGACTACGAGCAGTACTTC. Amino acids: CASSLGPGTDYEQYF. The variable domain in full, completed from reference TRBV7-9 and TRBJ2-7, reads DTGVSQNPRHKITKRGQNVTFRCDPISEHNRLYWYRQTLGQGPEFLTYFQNEAQLEKSRLLSDRFSAERPKGSFSTLEIQRTEQGDSAMYLCASSLGPGTDYEQYFGPGTRLTVT.

The count of this clone is one. This chain uses TRBV18 with TRBJ2-3, with D unclear. Looked up from germline, CDR1 is KGHSH and CDR2 is LQKENI. Between the trimmed V and J ends, which lost 3 bases and 0 bases, there was a span of 13 bases. The CDR3 is 16 residues long. The CDR3 protein is CASSPDPHTSTDTQYF. CDR3 bases: TGTGCCAGCTCACCGGACCCACACACCAGCACAGATACGCAGTATTTT.

This rearrangement joins TRBV4-3 to TRBJ2-1, with TRBD2 matching 7 bases. V lost 0 bases to trimming and J lost 10 bases; unmatched junction nucleotides: 6. The CDR3 is made up of 14 amino acids. The V gene's germline CDR1 is LGHNA and CDR2 YSLEER. The CDR3 region is CASSQETGGEEQFF. The CDR3 nucleotides are TGCGCCAGCAGCCAAGAAACGGGAGGAGAGGAGCAGTTCTTC.

This clone was seen only a few times. V usage is TRBV9 and J usage is TRBJ2-2; D unresolved. Germline V gene sequence: CDR1 SGDLS, CDR2 YYNGEE. With 0 bases removed from V and 6 bases from J, the gap between germline ends came to 9 bases. CDR3 size: 14 residues. The CDR3, as DNA: TGTGCCAGCAGCGTAGGGGTAGGCGCCGGGGAGCTGTTTTTT. Its protein product is CASSVGVGAGELFF.

This clone has only one observation. The J gene is TRBJ2-1, the V gene TRBV4-2, with 15 bases matching TRBD2. CDR1 LGHNA and CDR2 YNFKEQ come from the germline V gene. V lost 1 base and J lost 7; bases outside the gene matches: 14. The CDR3 has 20 residues. CDR3 region: CASSQGWGLAGGPPGNEQFF. DNA of the CDR3: TGTGCCAGCAGCCAAGGCTGGGGACTAGCGGGGGGACCGCCGGGGAATGAGCAGTTCTTC.

The V gene is TRBV29-1, the J gene TRBJ2-1, with 15 bases that match TRBD2. J gave up 9 bases and V 6 bases, and 9 bases lay outside the gene matches. Per germline, CDR1 SQVTM and CDR2 ANQGSEA. The CDR3 totals 15 residues. The CDR3 coding sequence is TGCAGCGTCAGGACTAGCGGGAGGGCCTGGGTTGAGCAGTTCTTC. Its protein is CSVRTSGRAWVEQFF.

The chain carries TRBV30 and TRBJ2-7, with 11 bases fitting TRBD1. V lost 3 bases to trimming and J lost 1 base; unmatched junction nucleotides: 2. The CDR3 has 14 amino acids. Germline V CDR1 and CDR2: GTSNPN, SVGIG (reference sequence). The CDR3: CAWRGDRGSYEQYF. The CDR3 nucleotides are TGTGCCTGGAGGGGGGACAGGGGGTCCTACGAGCAGTACTTC.

This rearrangement joins TRBV5-1 to TRBJ2-7; D possibly corresponds to TRBD2 (5 bases). V was trimmed by 7 bases and J by 3 bases, leaving 14 bases between them. Germline V gene lookup returns CDR1 SGHRS and CDR2 YFSETQ. CDR3 size: 13 residues. CDR3 residues: CASSLSGIYEQYF. CDR3 nucleotides: TGCGCCAGCTCCTTGTCGGGGATCTACGAGCAGTACTTC.

This clone was seen once. This chain joins TRBV11-3 and TRBJ1-4, with 7 bases matching TRBD1. The germline V gene encodes CDR1 SGHNT and CDR2 YENEEA. The V segment lost 7 bases and the J segment 1 base; nucleotides outside the gene matches: 3. The CDR3 runs to 14 residues. The chain's CDR3 is CASIQGVTNEKLFF. CDR3 in DNA: TGTGCCAGCATCCAGGGGGTAACTAATGAAAAACTGTTTTTT.

With respect to this clone: Sequence at one end of the junction differs from germline and may be a read error. The chain joins TRBV7-7 to TRBJ2-1; D remains unclear. CDR1 is SSHAT and CDR2 is FNYEAQ in the germline V gene (reference sequence). This CDR3 comprises 16 residues. CDR3 sequence (DNA): TGTGCTAGCAGCTCTTCTTACGGGTCACCAAGGGATGAGCAGTTCTTC. Translation: CASSSSYGSPRDEQFF.

This chain links TRBV2 with TRBJ1-2; weak D call: TRBD1 (5 bases). This CDR3 is built from 15 residues. Germline values: CDR1 SNHLY, CDR2 FYNNEI. With 6 bases removed from V and 4 bases from J, the gap between germline ends came to 18 bases. The CDR3 DNA reads as TGTGCCAGCAGGGGTTCGGGAGGCGGGGGCTATGGCTACACCTTC. Translating gives CASRGSGGGGYGYTF.

The chain recombines TRBV14 with TRBJ1-2; no clear D gene. Trimming took 8 bases from V and 8 from J, leaving 15 bases between them. The CDR3 runs 12 residues. CDR1 is SGHDN, CDR2 FVKESK, per germline. DNA of the CDR3: TGTGCCAGCTCAATAGCCTCCTGGGGCTACACCTTC. This codes for CASSIASWGYTF.

The V call is TRBV6-6, the J call TRBJ2-1, with D possibly being TRBD2 (5 bases). V lost 6 bases and J lost 6, with 21 bases in between. The CDR3 has 16 residues. CDR1 and CDR2 from the germline V gene are MNHNY and SVGAGI (reference sequence). Here the CDR3 DNA reads TGTGCCAGCAGGAATACTCTAGCCCCTAAGGCCAATGAGCAGTTCTTC. Residues: CASRNTLAPKANEQFF.

The gene calls are TRBV27 and TRBJ2-7; D is unresolved. This CDR3 is built from 21 residues. The V end was cut by 0 bases, the J end by 2 bases, with 29 bases between. The germline V gene encodes CDR1 MNHEY and CDR2 SMNVEV (reference sequence). CDR3 coding DNA: TGTGCCAGCAGTTTATCGAAGGTTTGGCGAGTGGGCGGCAAGCCCCCCTACGAGCAGTACTTC. Translating it yields CASSLSKVWRVGGKPPYEQYF.

The CDR3 sequence is CASSPLGDTDTQYF. The CDR3 DNA sequence: TGTGCCAGCAGCCCCCTAGGGGACACAGATACGCAGTATTTT. The rearrangement joins TRBV11-2 to TRBJ2-3, with D perhaps TRBD1 (5 bases). Germline CDR1 and CDR2: SGHAT and FQNNGV. The CDR3 sequence is 14 residues long. V was clipped by 5 bases and J by 2 bases, with 11 bases between them.

The chain recombines TRBV6-4 with TRBJ1-1; 9 bases agree with TRBD1. This CDR3 comprises 17 residues. The V gene end was trimmed by 5 bases and the J gene end by 1 base; junction bases not matched to a gene: 11. Germline V gene lookup returns CDR1 MRHNA and CDR2 SNTAGT. CDR3: CASSSGTGLGTNTEAFF. The CDR3 region has the DNA TGTGCCAGCAGTTCCGGGACAGGGCTTGGGACGAACACTGAAGCTTTCTTT.

The chain has TRBV6-4 and TRBJ2-3, with 8 positions matching TRBD2. Per the germline V gene, CDR1 is MRHNA and CDR2 is SNTAGT. The V gene end was trimmed by 8 bases and the J gene end by 6 bases; junction bases not matched to a gene: 13. The length of the CDR3 is 15 residues. The CDR3 region is CASQPGAGVADTQYF. The CDR3 bases are TGTGCCAGCCAGCCAGGAGCGGGAGTCGCCGATACGCAGTATTTT.

The chain joins TRBV10-2 to TRBJ2-1; TRBD2 might be the D (5 bases). The CDR3 is 13 amino acids. CDR1 is WSHSY, CDR2 SAAADI, per germline. V lost 8 bases and J 3 bases, leaving 11 bases between the germline ends. The CDR3 sequence: CASEGSYYNEQFF. The CDR3 nucleotides are TGCGCCAGCGAGGGCTCCTACTACAATGAGCAGTTCTTC.

This chain uses TRBV6-5 with TRBJ2-7, with 9 bases matching TRBD1. Trimming cost V 6 bases and J 6 bases; bases outside gene matches: 9. The CDR3 totals 14 residues. Germline-derived CDR1 and CDR2 are MNHEY and SVGAGI. The CDR3 loop is CASRGNRGLVEQYF. In nucleotides, the CDR3 is TGTGCCAGCAGGGGAAACAGGGGGCTGGTCGAGCAGTACTTC.

V and J are TRBV28 and TRBJ2-7; maybe TRBD1 (6 bases). Germline assignment: CDR1 MDHEN and CDR2 SYDVKM. The V end lost 6 bases, the J end lost 2 bases, and 14 bases lay between the germline ends. This CDR3 is 14 amino acids long. Written as DNA, the CDR3 is TGTGCCAGCAGCCCGGACAGTTCCCCCTACGAGCAGTACTTC. Translation gives CASSPDSSPYEQYF.